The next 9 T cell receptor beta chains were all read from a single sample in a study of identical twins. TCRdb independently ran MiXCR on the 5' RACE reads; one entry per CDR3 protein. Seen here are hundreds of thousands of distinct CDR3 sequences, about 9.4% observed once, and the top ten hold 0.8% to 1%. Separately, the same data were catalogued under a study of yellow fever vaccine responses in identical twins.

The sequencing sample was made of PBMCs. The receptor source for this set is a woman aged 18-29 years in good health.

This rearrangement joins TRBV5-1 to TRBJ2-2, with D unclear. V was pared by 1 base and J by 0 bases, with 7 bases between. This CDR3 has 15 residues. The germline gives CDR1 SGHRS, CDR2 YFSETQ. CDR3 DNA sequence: TGCGCCAGCAGCTTGTTACGTGCGAACACCGGGGAGCTGTTTTTT. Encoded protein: CASSLLRANTGELFF.

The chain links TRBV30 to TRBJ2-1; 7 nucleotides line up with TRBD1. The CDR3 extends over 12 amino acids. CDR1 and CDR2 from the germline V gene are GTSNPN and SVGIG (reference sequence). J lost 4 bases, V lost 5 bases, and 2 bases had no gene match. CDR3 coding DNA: TGTGCCTGGGGGGGACAGTACAATGAGCAGTTCTTC. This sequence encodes CAWGGQYNEQFF.

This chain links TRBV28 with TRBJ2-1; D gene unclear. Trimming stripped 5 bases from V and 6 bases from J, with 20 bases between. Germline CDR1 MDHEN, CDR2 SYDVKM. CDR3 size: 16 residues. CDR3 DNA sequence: TGTGCCAGCAGTAGACCCTCTAGGGTTGGAAGCAATGAGCAGTTCTTC. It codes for CASSRPSRVGSNEQFF.

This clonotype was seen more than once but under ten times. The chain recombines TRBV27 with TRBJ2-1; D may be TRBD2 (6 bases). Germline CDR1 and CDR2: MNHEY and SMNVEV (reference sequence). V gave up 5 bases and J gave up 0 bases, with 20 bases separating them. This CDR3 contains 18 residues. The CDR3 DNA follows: TGTGCCAGCAGTCCGACGACGGGACTCCTCCCCTCCTACAATGAGCAGTTCTTC. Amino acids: CASSPTTGLLPSYNEQFF.

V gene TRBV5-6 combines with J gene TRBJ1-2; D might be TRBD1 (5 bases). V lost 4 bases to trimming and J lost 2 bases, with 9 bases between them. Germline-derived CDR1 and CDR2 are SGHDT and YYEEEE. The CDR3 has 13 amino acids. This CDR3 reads CASSEGRNYGYTF. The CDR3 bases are TGTGCCAGCAGCGAGGGACGGAACTATGGCTACACCTTC.

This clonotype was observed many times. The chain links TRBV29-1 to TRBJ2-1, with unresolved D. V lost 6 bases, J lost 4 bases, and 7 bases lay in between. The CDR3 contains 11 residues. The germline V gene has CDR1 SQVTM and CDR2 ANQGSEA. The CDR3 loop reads CSVEQYNEQFF. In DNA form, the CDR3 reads TGCAGCGTCGAGCAGTACAATGAGCAGTTCTTC.

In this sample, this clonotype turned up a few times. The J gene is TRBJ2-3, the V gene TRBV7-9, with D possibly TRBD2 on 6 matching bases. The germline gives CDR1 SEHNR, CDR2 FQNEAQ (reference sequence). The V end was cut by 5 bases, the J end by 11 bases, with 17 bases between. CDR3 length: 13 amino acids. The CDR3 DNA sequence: TGTGCCAGCAGCCCCGGCGGGGCTGACCAGCAGTATTTT. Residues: CASSPGGADQQYF.

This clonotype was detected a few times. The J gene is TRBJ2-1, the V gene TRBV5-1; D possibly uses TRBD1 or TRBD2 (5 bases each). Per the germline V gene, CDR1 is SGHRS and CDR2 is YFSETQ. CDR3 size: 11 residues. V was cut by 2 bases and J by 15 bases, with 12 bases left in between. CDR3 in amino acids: CASSLGFGTFF. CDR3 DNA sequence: TGCGCCAGCAGCTTAGGTTTCGGGACGTTCTTC. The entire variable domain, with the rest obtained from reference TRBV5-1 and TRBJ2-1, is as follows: KAGVTQTPRYLIKTRGQQVTLSCSPISGHRSVSWYQQTPGQGLQFLFEYFSETQRNKGNFPGRFSGRQFSNSRSEMNVSTLELGDSALYLCASSLGFGTFFGPGTRLTVL.

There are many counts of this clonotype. The chain's CDR3 is CASSQEGGIAKNIQYF. CDR3 nucleotides: TGTGCCAGCAGCCAAGAAGGTGGGATAGCCAAAAACATTCAGTACTTC. This chain connects TRBV7-9 to TRBJ2-4; D is undetermined. Germline CDR1 is SEHNR and CDR2 is FQNEAQ (reference sequence). The V and J ends lost 5 bases and 0 bases respectively, with 14 bases between them. This CDR3 spans 16 amino acids. The whole variable domain, filled in from reference TRBV7-9 and TRBJ2-4, reads DTGVSQNPRHKITKRGQNVTFRCDPISEHNRLYWYRQTLGQGPEFLTYFQNEAQLEKSRLLSDRFSAERPKGSFSTLEIQRTEQGDSAMYLCASSQEGGIAKNIQYFGAGTRLSVL.